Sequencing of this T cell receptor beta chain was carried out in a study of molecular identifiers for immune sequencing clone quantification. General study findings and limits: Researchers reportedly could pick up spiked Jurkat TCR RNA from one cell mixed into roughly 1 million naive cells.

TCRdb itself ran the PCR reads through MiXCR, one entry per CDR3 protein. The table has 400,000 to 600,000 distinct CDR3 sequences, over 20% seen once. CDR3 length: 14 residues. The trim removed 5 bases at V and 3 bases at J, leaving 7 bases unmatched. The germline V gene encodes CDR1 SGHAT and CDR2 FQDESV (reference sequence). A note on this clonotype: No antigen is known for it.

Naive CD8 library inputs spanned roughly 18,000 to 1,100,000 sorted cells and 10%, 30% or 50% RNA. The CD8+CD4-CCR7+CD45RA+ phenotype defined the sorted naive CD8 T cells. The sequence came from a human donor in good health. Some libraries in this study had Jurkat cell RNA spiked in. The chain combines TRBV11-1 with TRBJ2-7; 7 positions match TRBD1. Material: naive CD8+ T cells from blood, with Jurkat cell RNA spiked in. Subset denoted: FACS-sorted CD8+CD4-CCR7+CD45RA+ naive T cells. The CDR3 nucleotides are TGTGCCAGCAGCACCGGGGACAGACACTACGAGCAGTACTTC. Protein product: CASSTGDRHYEQYF.